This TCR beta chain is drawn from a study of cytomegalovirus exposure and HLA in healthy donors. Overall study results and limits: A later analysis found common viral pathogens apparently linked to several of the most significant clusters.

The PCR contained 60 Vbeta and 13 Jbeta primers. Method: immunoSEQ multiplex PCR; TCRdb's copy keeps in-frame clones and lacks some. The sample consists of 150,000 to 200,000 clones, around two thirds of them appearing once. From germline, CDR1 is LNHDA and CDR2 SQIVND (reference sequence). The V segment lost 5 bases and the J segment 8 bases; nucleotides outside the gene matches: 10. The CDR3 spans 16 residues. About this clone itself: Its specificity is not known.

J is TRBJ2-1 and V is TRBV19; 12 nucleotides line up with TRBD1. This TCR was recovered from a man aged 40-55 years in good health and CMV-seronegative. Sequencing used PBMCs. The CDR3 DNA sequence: TGTGCCAGTAGTCCCTCCGGGACAGGGGGCGGGGATGAGCAGTTCTTC. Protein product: CASSPSGTGGGDEQFF.